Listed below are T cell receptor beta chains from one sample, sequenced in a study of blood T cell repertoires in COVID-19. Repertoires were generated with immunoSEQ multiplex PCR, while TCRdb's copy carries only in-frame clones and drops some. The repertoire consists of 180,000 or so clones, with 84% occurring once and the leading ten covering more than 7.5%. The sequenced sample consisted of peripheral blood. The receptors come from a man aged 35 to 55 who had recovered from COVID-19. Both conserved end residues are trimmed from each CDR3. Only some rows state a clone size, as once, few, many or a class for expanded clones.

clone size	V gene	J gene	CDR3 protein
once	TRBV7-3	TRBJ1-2	ASSPGQGKANYGYT
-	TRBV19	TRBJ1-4	ASGTRQTNEKLF
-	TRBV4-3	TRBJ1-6	ASSQDLRQGRDSPLH
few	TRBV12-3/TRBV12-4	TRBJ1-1	ASSRVMNTEAF
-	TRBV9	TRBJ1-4	ASSYGATNEKLF
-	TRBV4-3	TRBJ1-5	ASSQDLGQNQPQH
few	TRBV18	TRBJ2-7	ASSPGLAGTEQY
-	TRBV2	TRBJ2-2	ARFRPSVSGELF
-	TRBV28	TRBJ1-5	ASTIQRKNQPQH
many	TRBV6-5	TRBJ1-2	ASPGANYGYT
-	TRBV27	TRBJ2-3	ASSPLAGGRTDTQY
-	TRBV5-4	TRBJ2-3	ASSPEADTQY
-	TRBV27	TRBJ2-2	ASSFAGELF
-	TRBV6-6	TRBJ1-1	ASGIRQEAF
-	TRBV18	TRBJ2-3	ASSYVGQSTDTQY
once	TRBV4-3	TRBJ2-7	ASSQQSGTSANSYEQY
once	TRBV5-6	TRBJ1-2	ASSLGQNYGYT
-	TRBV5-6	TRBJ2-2	ASSLEAGLGGELF
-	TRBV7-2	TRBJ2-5	ASSLARLAASQETQY
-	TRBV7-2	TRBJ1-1	ASRSPTGLTEAF
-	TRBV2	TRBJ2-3	ASREWFGDTQY